This entry lists 26 T cell receptor beta chains sequenced from one sample in a study of OX40 agonist ivuxolimab in advanced cancers. Repertoires were generated with immunoSEQ multiplex PCR, while TCRdb's copy carries only in-frame clones and drops some. The table shows around 92,000 clones, with 75% to 90% occurring only once. Sample: CD4+ or CD8+ T cells sorted from blood, taken in a trial of the OX40 agonist ivuxolimab. The receptors here all came from an adult with an advanced solid tumor such as melanoma, head and neck, liver or kidney cancer.

This sequence joins TRBV27 and TRBJ2-7, with D possibly TRBD1 on 6 matching bases. V dropped 8 bases and J dropped 7 bases, with 15 bases sitting between them. Germline CDR1 reads MNHEY; CDR2 reads SMNVEV (reference sequence). The CDR3 runs to 12 residues. CDR3 sequence reads: CASGGTFREQYF. CDR3 nucleotides: TGTGCCAGCGGGGGCACCTTTCGGGAGCAGTACTTC.

There are a few counts of this clone. The V call is TRBV7-2, the J call TRBJ2-1; D call uncertain. The V end lost 1 base, the J end lost 9 bases, and 7 bases lay between the germline ends. CDR1 is SGHTA and CDR2 is FQGNSA in the germline V gene. The CDR3 has 12 amino acids. For the CDR3, the DNA is TGTGCCAGCAGCTTAGATCGGGCTGAGCAGTTCTTC. It encodes CASSLDRAEQFF.

This clone was seen a few times. The chain combines TRBV7-2 with TRBJ2-2, with D possibly being TRBD2 (6 bases). The length of the CDR3 is 16 residues. V dropped 4 bases and J dropped 5 bases, with 17 bases sitting between them. Germline CDR1 SGHTA, CDR2 FQGNSA. The CDR3 is CASSSPEGLITGELFF. The CDR3 DNA follows: TGTGCCAGCAGCTCCCCGGAGGGGTTAATTACCGGGGAGCTGTTTTTT.

The chain joins TRBV7-9 to TRBJ1-3; the D is unclear. CDR3 length: 14 residues. V was cut by 2 bases and J by 4 bases, with 9 bases left in between. CDR1 is SEHNR, CDR2 FQNEAQ, per germline (reference sequence). In nucleotides, the CDR3 is TGTGCCAGCAGCTTACGCAGGTCGGGAAACACCATATATTTT. It is translated as CASSLRRSGNTIYF.

V gene TRBV7-9 combines with J gene TRBJ2-2; D gene ambiguous. Deletions cut 3 bases from V and 4 bases from J, with 9 bases between. The germline V gene encodes CDR1 SEHNR and CDR2 FQNEAQ (reference sequence). The CDR3 loop spans 14 amino acids. The CDR3 is CASSFESATGELFF. The CDR3 coding sequence is TGTGCCAGCAGCTTTGAGTCCGCCACCGGGGAGCTGTTTTTT.

V and J are TRBV5-4 and TRBJ2-5; the D gene is possibly TRBD1 (7 bases). This CDR3 contains 15 residues. CDR1 and CDR2 from the germline V gene are SGHNT and YYREEE (reference sequence). V lost 2 bases to trimming and J lost 10 bases, with 21 bases between them. The CDR3 here is CASSFGQEPMGGQYF. CDR3 bases: TGTGCCAGCAGCTTTGGACAGGAACCGATGGGGGGCCAGTACTTC.

The chain links TRBV4-2 to TRBJ2-1; no reliable D call. CDR3 length: 15 amino acids. The V and J ends lost 0 bases and 7 bases respectively, with 13 bases between them. The V gene's germline CDR1 is LGHNA and CDR2 YNFKEQ. The CDR3 region is CASSQERLGRNEQFF. Written as DNA, the CDR3 is TGTGCCAGCAGCCAAGAAAGACTGGGAAGGAATGAGCAGTTCTTC.

The chain combines TRBV6-5 with TRBJ2-7; D remains unclear. The V gene lost 5 bases and the J gene lost 1 base, with 3 bases spanning the gap. Germline loops: CDR1 MNHEY, CDR2 SVGAGI. This CDR3 region has 11 residues. The CDR3 loop is CASSDSYEQYV. The DNA for the CDR3 is TGTGCCAGCAGTGATTCCTACGAGCAGTACGTC.

The chain couples TRBV5-4 to TRBJ2-2, with 8 bases fitting TRBD1. V shed 6 bases, J shed 7 bases, and the junction held 11 bases outside the gene matches. Germline-derived CDR1 and CDR2 are SGHNT and YYREEE (reference sequence). The CDR3 length is 15 residues. Here the CDR3 DNA reads TGTGCCAGCACCCTGGGCAGGGGGCTTGGCGGGGAGCTGTTTTTT. Its protein product is CASTLGRGLGGELFF. The full variable domain, with the rest looked up from reference TRBV5-4 and TRBJ2-2, is ETGVTQSPTHLIKTRGQQVTLRCSSQSGHNTVSWYQQALGQGPQFIFQYYREEENGRGNFPPRFSGLQFPNYSSELNVNALELDDSALYLCASTLGRGLGGELFFGEGSRLTVL.

This clone was detected a few times. The chain carries TRBV5-1 and TRBJ1-5, with D possibly matching TRBD1 (6 bases). There are 13 residues in the CDR3. Germline CDR1 reads SGHRS; CDR2 reads YFSETQ. The germline V and J ends were trimmed by 3 bases and 4 bases, with 8 bases remaining between them. The CDR3 bases are TGCGCCAGCAGCTACGGACAGAATCAGCCCCAGCATTTT. Translating gives CASSYGQNQPQHF.

The chain has TRBV7-3 and TRBJ1-1, with D possibly matching TRBD1 (6 bases). CDR3 length: 15 residues. CDR1 is SGHTA, CDR2 FQGTGA, per germline. V lost 0 bases and J 5 bases, leaving 13 bases between the germline ends. CDR3 sequence: CASSLTGAGRTEAFF. The CDR3 nucleotides are TGTGCCAGCAGCTTAACGGGGGCAGGGAGGACTGAAGCTTTCTTT.

The rearrangement uses TRBV5-4 and TRBJ2-6; 7 bases align to TRBD1. This CDR3 is 17 amino acids long. The trim removed 5 bases at V and 0 bases at J, leaving 8 bases unmatched. CDR1 is SGHNT and CDR2 is YYREEE in the germline V gene (reference sequence). The CDR3 reads CASRPGQTISGANVLTF. The CDR3 DNA follows: TGTGCCAGCAGGCCGGGACAGACCATCTCTGGGGCCAACGTCCTGACTTTC.

This chain links TRBV5-1 with TRBJ2-2, with D unclear. The CDR3 covers 16 residues. CDR1 is SGHRS, CDR2 YFSETQ, per germline. V was clipped by 2 bases and J by 0 bases, with 11 bases between them. CDR3 loop: CASSFRAFSNTGELFF. The CDR3 DNA is TGCGCCAGCAGCTTCAGAGCTTTTTCGAACACCGGGGAGCTGTTTTTT.

This chain joins TRBV7-2 and TRBJ1-1, with 7 bases that match TRBD1. V was pared by 4 bases and J by 0 bases, with 5 bases of the junction left unmatched. The germline V gene encodes CDR1 SGHTA and CDR2 FQGNSA. The length of the CDR3 is 15 residues. The chain's CDR3 is CASSSGGGLNTEAFF. The DNA for the CDR3 is TGTGCCAGCAGCTCAGGGGGGGGGCTGAACACTGAAGCTTTCTTT.

CDR3 loop: CASSPPGGEYGYTF. CDR3 nucleotide sequence: TGTGCCAGCAGTCCTCCAGGGGGGGAGTATGGCTACACCTTC. V usage is TRBV28 and J usage is TRBJ1-2, with TRBD1 matching 7 bases. V dropped 5 bases and J dropped 5; count of bases not matched to a gene: 8. This CDR3 region has 14 residues. Germline CDR1 MDHEN, CDR2 SYDVKM.

The V gene is TRBV7-2, the J gene TRBJ2-5, with TRBD2 matching 8 bases. The CDR3 length is 18 residues. Germline V CDR1 and CDR2: SGHTA, FQGNSA. The V segment lost 0 bases and the J segment 5 bases; nucleotides outside the gene matches: 14. The CDR3 coding sequence is TGTGCCAGCAGCTTAGCGCGGGGTAGCGCGGGGGGTCGGGAGACCCAGTACTTC. Its translation: CASSLARGSAGGRETQYF. The complete variable domain, with remaining parts taken from reference TRBV7-2 and TRBJ2-5, reads GAGVSQSPSNKVTEKGKDVELRCDPISGHTALYWYRQSLGQGLEFLIYFQGNSAPDKSGLPSDRFSAERTGGSVSTLTIQRTQQEDSAVYLCASSLARGSAGGRETQYFGPGTRLLVL.

The chain employs TRBV7-2 and TRBJ2-7; perhaps TRBD2 as D (6 bases). Looked up from germline, CDR1 is SGHTA and CDR2 is FQGNSA. The V end was cut by 5 bases, the J end by 4 bases, with 9 bases between. CDR3 length: 12 residues. CDR3 nucleotides: TGTGCCAGCAGCCCTGGGGGGTACGAGCAGTACGTC. Protein: CASSPGGYEQYV.

The chain joins TRBV28 to TRBJ1-4; 7 nucleotides agree with TRBD1. Germline lookup yields CDR1 MDHEN and CDR2 SYDVKM. There are 15 residues in the CDR3. V lost 4 bases and J lost 4; bases outside the gene matches: 6. The CDR3 loop reads CASSSGTAFNEKLFF. CDR3 sequence (DNA): TGTGCCAGCAGTTCAGGGACAGCCTTTAATGAAAAACTGTTTTTT.

This clone was counted a few times. The gene calls are TRBV4-1 and TRBJ2-3; D might be TRBD1 (6 bases). Trimming pared 0 bases from V and 3 bases from J, leaving 13 bases between. The length of the CDR3 is 16 residues. Per the germline V gene, CDR1 is MGHRA and CDR2 is YSYEKL. In DNA, the CDR3 is TGCGCCAGCAGCCAAGAGAAGTGGGGGCAAACAGATACGCAGTATTTT. Translation: CASSQEKWGQTDTQYF.

V is TRBV10-3 and J is TRBJ2-5; a possible D gene is TRBD2 (5 bases). Germline V gene data show CDR1 as ENHRY and CDR2 as SYGVKD. V lost 0 bases, J lost 5 bases, and 13 bases lay in between. This CDR3 has 15 residues. The CDR3 DNA is TGTGCCATCAGTGAGTCGACTGGCGGCGGGGAGACCCAGTACTTC. It specifies CAISESTGGGETQYF.

This clone was seen a single time. The chain uses TRBV5-4 and TRBJ1-1, with a possible D match to TRBD1 (6 bases). The CDR3 spans 14 residues. The germline V gene encodes CDR1 SGHNT and CDR2 YYREEE (reference sequence). V was shortened by 10 bases and J by 1 base, with 17 bases between the two germline ends. CDR3 region: CAGGKGVWNTEAFF. The CDR3 DNA sequence: TGTGCCGGCGGGAAGGGGGTTTGGAACACTGAAGCTTTCTTT.

This clone was detected a few times. The J gene is TRBJ1-1, the V gene TRBV19, with D unresolved. The germline gives CDR1 LNHDA, CDR2 SQIVND (reference sequence). Trimming shortened V by 3 bases and J by 4 bases, and 12 bases separated the two germline ends. This CDR3 spans 14 amino acids. The CDR3 DNA is TGTGCCAGTAGTATTCAAGGTAGAGGCACTGAAGCTTTCTTT. It codes for CASSIQGRGTEAFF. Filled out from reference TRBV19 and TRBJ1-1, the complete variable domain reads DGGITQSPKYLFRKEGQNVTLSCEQNLNHDAMYWYRQDPGQGLRLIYYSQIVNDFQKGDIAEGYSVSREKKESFPLTVTSAQKNPTAFYLCASSIQGRGTEAFFGQGTRLTVV.

The rearrangement uses TRBV30 and TRBJ1-2; TRBD1 matches 9 bases. V dropped 0 bases and J dropped 4; count of bases not matched to a gene: 6. Germline V gives CDR1 GTSNPN, CDR2 SVGIG (reference sequence). This CDR3 region has 15 residues. CDR3 protein: CAWSVLGQGPYGYTF. The CDR3 DNA is TGTGCCTGGAGTGTACTGGGACAGGGCCCCTATGGCTACACCTTC.

The chain has TRBV28 and TRBJ2-1; D ambiguous. This CDR3 is built from 16 residues. CDR1 is MDHEN and CDR2 is SYDVKM in the germline V gene. The V gene lost 5 bases and the J gene lost 2 bases, with 16 bases spanning the gap. The CDR3 spells CASSPPLAGAYNEQFF. CDR3 nucleotides: TGTGCCAGCAGTCCCCCCTTGGCAGGCGCCTACAATGAGCAGTTCTTC.

This chain links TRBV7-3 with TRBJ1-2; the D gene is possibly TRBD1 (5 bases). V lost 5 bases and J lost 1, with 14 bases in between. The CDR3 length is 15 residues. Germline assignment: CDR1 SGHTA and CDR2 FQGTGA. CDR3 sequence: CASSPAAGDNYGYTF. The CDR3 region has the DNA TGTGCCAGCAGCCCAGCGGCGGGGGATAACTATGGCTACACCTTC.

The rearrangement joins TRBV14 to TRBJ1-2; no clear D gene. This CDR3 is built from 15 residues. The germline V gene encodes CDR1 SGHDN and CDR2 FVKESK. Trimming cost V 0 bases and J 0 bases, with 8 bases left between them. CDR3: CASSQDLIANYGYTF. Here the CDR3 DNA reads TGTGCCAGCAGCCAAGATTTGATAGCTAACTATGGCTACACCTTC. Together with reference TRBV14 and TRBJ1-2, the CDR3 gives the full variable domain: EAGVTQFPSHSVIEKGQTVTLRCDPISGHDNLYWYRRVMGKEIKFLLHFVKESKQDESGMPNNRFLAERTGGTYSTLKVQPAELEDSGVYFCASSQDLIANYGYTFGSGTRLTVV.